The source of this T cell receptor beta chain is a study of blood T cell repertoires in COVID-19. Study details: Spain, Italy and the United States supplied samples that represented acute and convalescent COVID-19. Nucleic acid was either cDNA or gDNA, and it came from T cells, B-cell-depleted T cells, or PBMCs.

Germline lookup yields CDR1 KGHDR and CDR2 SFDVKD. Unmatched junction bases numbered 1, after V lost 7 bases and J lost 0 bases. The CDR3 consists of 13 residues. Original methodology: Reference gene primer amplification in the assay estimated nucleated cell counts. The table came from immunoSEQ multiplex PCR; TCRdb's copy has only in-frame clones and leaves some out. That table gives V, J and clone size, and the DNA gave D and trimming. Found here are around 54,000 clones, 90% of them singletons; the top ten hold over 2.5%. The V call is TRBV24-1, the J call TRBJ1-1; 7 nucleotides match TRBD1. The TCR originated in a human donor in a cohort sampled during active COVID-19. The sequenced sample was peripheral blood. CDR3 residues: CATRGQMNTEAFF. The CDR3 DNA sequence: TGTGCCACCAGGGGACAGATGAACACTGAAGCTTTCTTT.